In this sample, the clone carrying this T cell receptor (beta chain) turned up a few times. Everyone who donated was a healthy bone marrow donor. This record belongs to a study of cytomegalovirus exposure and HLA in healthy donors. It was with 60 Vbeta and 13 Jbeta primers that the PCR ran. The repertoire was sequenced with immunoSEQ multiplex PCR; TCRdb's copy has only in-frame clones and lacks some. The sample carries 100,000 or so clones, roughly 13% recorded once. The sequencing input was PBMCs. The clonotype was recovered from a middle-aged man in good health and CMV-seropositive.

CDR3 sequence reads: CASSPRQGRNSPLHF. CDR3 sequence (DNA): TGTGCCAGTAGTCCTCGACAGGGAAGGAATTCACCCCTCCACTTT. V gene TRBV19 combines with J gene TRBJ1-6; 7 nucleotides match TRBD1. The CDR3 runs to 15 residues. Germline V gene data show CDR1 as LNHDA and CDR2 as SQIVND (reference sequence). The V gene end was trimmed by 5 bases and the J gene end by 7 bases; junction bases not matched to a gene: 8.